A single sample gave rise to the 16 T cell receptor beta chains below, sequenced in a study of shared clonotypes between healthy human individuals. Using immunoSEQ multiplex PCR, the repertoire was profiled, and TCRdb retains in-frame clones only, with some absent. This table holds millions of clones, about 95% found once. Sequenced input: naive CD4+ T cells sorted from blood. Subset meaning: CD45RA+ positively selected. The source of these receptors is a man aged 18 to 30 in good health.

V and J are TRBV18 and TRBJ1-1, with D hard to call. CDR1 and CDR2 (germline): KGHSH, LQKENI. The CDR3 is 13 residues long. Trimming shortened V by 5 bases and J by 6 bases, and 13 bases separated the two germline ends. The CDR3 sequence: CASSIQNGAEAFF. The DNA of the CDR3 is TGTGCCAGCTCAATACAGAACGGAGCTGAAGCTTTCTTT. The full variable domain, with the rest looked up from reference TRBV18 and TRBJ1-1, is NAGVMQNPRHLVRRRGQEARLRCSPMKGHSHVYWYRQLPEEGLKFMVYLQKENIIDESGMPKERFSAEFPKEGPSILRIQQVVRGDSAAYFCASSIQNGAEAFFGQGTRLTVV.

V gene TRBV5-6 combines with J gene TRBJ2-3, with 7 nucleotides matching TRBD2. In germline, CDR1 is SGHDT, CDR2 YYEEEE. CDR3 length: 16 amino acids. J gave up 4 bases and V 2 bases, and 10 bases lay outside the gene matches. The CDR3 is CASSFLRGGSADTQYF. DNA of the CDR3: TGTGCCAGCAGCTTCCTGAGAGGCGGGAGCGCAGATACGCAGTATTTT.

About this clone itself: This CDR3 is also generated by other DNA sequences in the sample. V and J are TRBV6-5 and TRBJ1-5; D not resolved. Germline CDR1 reads MNHEY; CDR2 reads SVGAGI. CDR3 length equals 15 residues. Between the trimmed V and J ends, which lost 0 bases and 0 bases, there was a span of 6 bases. This CDR3 reads CASSYSANSNQPQHF. CDR3 in DNA: TGTGCCAGCAGTTACTCGGCGAATAGCAATCAGCCCCAGCATTTT.

This chain uses TRBV7-3 with TRBJ2-4, with TRBD1 matching 8 bases. Germline CDR1 reads SGHTA; CDR2 reads FQGTGA. J lost 0 bases, V lost 4 bases, and 14 bases had no gene match. This CDR3 contains 19 residues. The CDR3 loop is CASSSAPGQANLAKNIQYF. The CDR3 coding sequence is TGTGCCAGCAGCTCAGCACCGGGACAGGCTAATCTAGCCAAAAACATTCAGTACTTC.

The chain employs TRBV7-2 and TRBJ1-6; TRBD1 matches at 7 bases. With V trimmed by 6 bases and J by 14 bases, 10 bases remained unmatched. The germline V gene encodes CDR1 SGHTA and CDR2 FQGNSA. The CDR3 covers 13 residues. CDR3 in DNA: TGTGCCAGCAGTGAAGGGACAGTTGTAACCCTCCACTTT. Encoded protein: CASSEGTVVTLHF. Full variable domain (rest looked up from reference TRBV7-2 and TRBJ1-6): GAGVSQSPSNKVTEKGKDVELRCDPISGHTALYWYRQSLGQGLEFLIYFQGNSAPDKSGLPSDRFSAERTGGSVSTLTIQRTQQEDSAVYLCASSEGTVVTLHFGNGTRLTVT.

The V gene is TRBV4-1, the J gene TRBJ1-2; D ambiguous. The CDR3 covers 13 residues. Germline V gene lookup returns CDR1 MGHRA and CDR2 YSYEKL. The V end lost 4 bases, the J end lost 9 bases, and 15 bases lay between the germline ends. The CDR3 DNA sequence: TGCGCCAGCAGCCGATCACTGATCGACAGCTACACCTTC. Translation gives CASSRSLIDSYTF.

Comments on this clone: Other DNA sequences in this sample translate to the same CDR3. The rearrangement links TRBV7-9 to TRBJ2-7; no clear D. Germline V gives CDR1 SEHNR, CDR2 FQNEAQ (reference sequence). V lost 1 base to trimming and J lost 2 bases, with 9 bases between them. The CDR3 covers 14 residues. As DNA, the CDR3 is TGTGCCAGCAGCTTAGGGACCTCCACCTACGAGCAGTACTTC. Translation gives CASSLGTSTYEQYF. The full variable domain, in which reference TRBV7-9 and TRBJ2-7 provide the parts outside the CDR3, is DTGVSQNPRHKITKRGQNVTFRCDPISEHNRLYWYRQTLGQGPEFLTYFQNEAQLEKSRLLSDRFSAERPKGSFSTLEIQRTEQGDSAMYLCASSLGTSTYEQYFGPGTRLTVT.

The rearrangement joins TRBV28 to TRBJ1-2; D may be TRBD1 (5 bases). Trimming removed 5 bases from V and 8 bases from J, with 15 bases in between. The CDR3 loop spans 13 amino acids. CDR1 is MDHEN, CDR2 SYDVKM, per germline. The CDR3, as DNA: TGTGCCAGCAGTCAATCAGGGATAGGGGGCTACACCTTC. This gives the protein CASSQSGIGGYTF.

The J gene is TRBJ2-7, the V gene TRBV11-2; D remains unclear. The CDR3 sequence is 11 residues long. V dropped 5 bases and J dropped 2 bases, with 4 bases sitting between them. The germline gives CDR1 SGHAT, CDR2 FQNNGV. The CDR3 coding sequence is TGTGCCAGCAGCACCACCTACGAGCAGTACTTC. It yields the protein CASSTTYEQYF.

The chain recombines TRBV5-4 with TRBJ1-6, with 10 bases fitting TRBD1. Germline V gene lookup returns CDR1 SGHNT and CDR2 YYREEE (reference sequence). J lost 6 bases, V lost 3 bases, and 9 bases had no gene match. This CDR3 has 17 amino acids. The CDR3 coding sequence is TGTGCCAGCAGCTCAGACAGGGGGCGAAGGAGTAATTCACCCCTCCACTTT. It encodes CASSSDRGRRSNSPLHF.

This chain links TRBV19 with TRBJ1-5; D remains ambiguous. Germline V gene lookup returns CDR1 LNHDA and CDR2 SQIVND (reference sequence). There are 15 residues in the CDR3. The V end lost 6 bases, the J end lost 2 bases, and 14 bases lay between the germline ends. Written as DNA, the CDR3 is TGTGCCAGTAGCTTAGGAATATGGGGCAATCAGCCCCAGCATTTT. Translation: CASSLGIWGNQPQHF. Drawing the rest from reference TRBV19 and TRBJ1-5, the complete variable domain is DGGITQSPKYLFRKEGQNVTLSCEQNLNHDAMYWYRQDPGQGLRLIYYSQIVNDFQKGDIAEGYSVSREKKESFPLTVTSAQKNPTAFYLCASSLGIWGNQPQHFGDGTRLSIL.

On this clone itself: Other nucleotide sequences from this sample produce the same CDR3. The chain uses TRBV7-9 and TRBJ1-5; a weak D match, TRBD1 (5 bases). This CDR3 comprises 14 residues. Deletions cut 1 base from V and 6 bases from J, with 10 bases between. The germline gives CDR1 SEHNR, CDR2 FQNEAQ (reference sequence). CDR3 loop: CASSLGQGGQPQHF. CDR3 nucleotide sequence: TGTGCCAGCAGCTTAGGCCAGGGTGGTCAGCCCCAGCATTTT.

Concerning this clone itself: Sequence at one end of the junction differs from germline and may be a read error. The V gene is TRBV7-9, the J gene TRBJ1-1, with a tentative D call TRBD1 (5 bases). Germline V gene lookup returns CDR1 SEHNR and CDR2 FQNEAQ (reference sequence). The CDR3 length is 13 residues. CDR3 bases: TGCGCCAGCAGCATCCGGGACGGGAGTGAAGCTTTCTTT. Its translation is CASSIRDGSEAFF.

V is TRBV10-3 and J is TRBJ1-2, with TRBD1 matching over 8 bases. The V segment lost 4 bases and the J segment 0 bases; nucleotides outside the gene matches: 7. CDR3 length: 16 residues. The germline gives CDR1 ENHRY, CDR2 SYGVKD. CDR3 sequence: CAISGRKDRANYGYTF. In nucleotides, the CDR3 is TGTGCCATCAGTGGCAGAAAGGACAGGGCTAACTATGGCTACACCTTC.

The genes are TRBV10-1 and TRBJ2-3, with 11 bases that match TRBD2. Germline V gives CDR1 WNHNN, CDR2 SYGVQD (reference sequence). The CDR3 consists of 16 residues. Trimming at V came to 3 bases and at J to 3 bases, leaving 5 bases not matched to a gene. The CDR3 sequence: CASSDGASGRTDTQYF. CDR3 nucleotide sequence: TGCGCCAGCAGTGACGGCGCTAGCGGGAGGACAGATACGCAGTATTTT.

With regard to this clone: The same CDR3 arises from other DNA sequences in this sample as well. The chain couples TRBV5-1 to TRBJ2-3; 9 nucleotides match TRBD2. The CDR3 contains 15 residues. After removal of 0 bases from V and 2 bases from J, the junction contained 1 base not matched to a gene. Germline loops: CDR1 SGHRS, CDR2 YFSETQ. CDR3 amino acids: CASSLGGRATDTQYF. The CDR3 nucleotides read TGCGCCAGCAGCTTGGGCGGGAGGGCCACAGATACGCAGTATTTT.